Each of the 12 T cell receptor beta chains below was sequenced from the same sample in a study of monozygotic twins with inflammatory bowel disease. TCRdb processed the 5' RACE reads again and assigns one entry to each CDR3 protein, with no DNA. The sample has around 99,000 distinct CDR3 sequences. The specimen was blood. All receptors derive from a human donor with ulcerative colitis or Crohn's disease, or a healthy co-twin of an affected twin (not recorded which).

This rearrangement joins TRBV15 to TRBJ1-2; TCRdb picks TRBD1, but there is no DNA to check that call. Germline V gene data show CDR1 as LNHNV and CDR2 as YYDKDF (reference sequence). This CDR3 is 15 amino acids long. The chain's CDR3 is CTTSRDKPSGVGYTF. Complete variable domain (other parts from reference TRBV15 and TRBJ1-2): DAMVIQNPRYQVTQFGKPVTLSCSQTLNHNVMYWYQQKSSQAPKLLFHYYDKDFNNEADTPDNFQSRRPNTSFCFLDIRSPGLGDTAMYLCTTSRDKPSGVGYTFGSGTRLTVV.

This sequence joins TRBV18 and TRBJ2-1. The CDR3 spans 12 residues. Looked up from germline, CDR1 is KGHSH and CDR2 is LQKENI. CDR3 sequence: CASSPARGEQFF.

The CDR3 spells CASSEGGVRGDEQFF. The chain joins TRBV6-1 to TRBJ2-1; TCRdb returns TRBD1, unconfirmable since there is no DNA. The CDR3 consists of 15 residues. From germline, CDR1 is MNHNS and CDR2 SASEGT.

V gene TRBV7-2 combines with J gene TRBJ2-3; the TCRdb call, TRBD1, lacks DNA for checking. The germline V gene has CDR1 SGHTA and CDR2 FQGNSA. CDR3 size: 14 residues. The CDR3 loop is CASSHRTSPDTQYF.

This rearrangement joins TRBV12-3 or TRBV12-4 to TRBJ1-5. CDR3 length: 14 amino acids. CDR3 in amino acids: CASSLQWSNQPQHF.

This chain links TRBV7-2 with TRBJ2-5; TCRdb calls TRBD2, which cannot be checked without DNA. Germline V gene sequence: CDR1 SGHTA, CDR2 FQGNSA. The CDR3 runs to 14 residues. CDR3 sequence reads: CASSPRRAGETQYF.

The chain recombines TRBV7-2 with TRBJ2-5; TCRdb names TRBD1, which stays unverified in the absence of DNA. Germline CDR1 reads SGHTA; CDR2 reads FQGNSA. This CDR3 has 14 amino acids. The CDR3: CASSLASGEETQYF. The complete variable domain, with remaining parts taken from reference TRBV7-2 and TRBJ2-5, reads GAGVSQSPSNKVTEKGKDVELRCDPISGHTALYWYRQSLGQGLEFLIYFQGNSAPDKSGLPSDRFSAERTGGSVSTLTIQRTQQEDSAVYLCASSLASGEETQYFGPGTRLLVL.

This chain connects TRBV5-5 to TRBJ1-1; TCRdb returns TRBD1, unconfirmable since there is no DNA. The CDR3 loop spans 16 amino acids. Germline CDR1 reads SGHKS; CDR2 reads YYEKEE (reference sequence). The CDR3: CASSLRRNSMNTEAFF.

The V and J genes are TRBV20-1 and TRBJ2-2; the TCRdb call, TRBD2, lacks DNA for checking. Germline CDR1 is DFQATT and CDR2 is SNEGSKA (reference sequence). The CDR3 length is 20 residues. The CDR3 loop reads CNARGNRVPAEGQNTGELFF.

The chain combines TRBV12-3 or TRBV12-4 with TRBJ1-5; TCRdb gives TRBD1 as the D gene, but with no DNA this cannot be confirmed. This CDR3 comprises 15 residues. CDR3 sequence: CASSFSGQINQPQHF.

The chain employs TRBV3-1 and TRBJ2-1; TCRdb reports TRBD1, a call that lacks DNA to check it against. Germline CDR1 is LGHDT and CDR2 is YNNKEL (reference sequence). CDR3 size: 13 residues. CDR3 in amino acids: CASSVGRGNEQFF.

This sequence joins TRBV7-8 and TRBJ2-2; TCRdb names TRBD1, which stays unverified in the absence of DNA. This CDR3 contains 15 residues. Germline-derived CDR1 and CDR2 are SGHVS and FQNEAQ. The CDR3: CASSRGTPNTGELFF.